The rows below give T cell receptor beta chains drawn from one sample of a study of blood T cell repertoires in COVID-19. TCRdb's table, derived via immunoSEQ multiplex PCR, lists solely in-frame clones and lacks some. The sample shows approximately 400,000 clones, 80% to 90% of them seen only once. The sample taken for sequencing was peripheral blood. These receptor sequences come from a man between 35 and 55 years old with acute or convalescent COVID-19. Each CDR3 is given with its conserved first and last residue. D genes are given only for firm matches. The size field is filled for only some rows; it gives once, few, many or a size class.

D: -
V: TRBV2
J: TRBJ1-1
size: -
CDR3: CASLPGDLNTEAFF
DNA: TGTGCCAGCCTCCCGGGGGATTTGAACACTGAAGCTTTCTTT

D: TRBD1
V: TRBV27
J: TRBJ1-1
size: -
CDR3: CATPQGGAFF
DNA: TGTGCCACCCCGCAGGGGGGTGCTTTCTTT

D: TRBD1
V: TRBV11-2
J: TRBJ1-3
size: -
CDR3: CASSLGGTGRIAGNTIYF
DNA: TGTGCCAGCAGCTTAGGTGGGACAGGGAGAATCGCTGGAAACACCATATATTTT

D: -
V: TRBV6-2/TRBV6-3
J: TRBJ2-3
size: -
CDR3: CASSSDTDTQYF
DNA: TGTGCCAGCAGTTCAGACACAGATACGCAGTATTTT

D: TRBD1
V: TRBV5-1
J: TRBJ1-1
size: -
CDR3: CASSQGQPNTEAFF
DNA: TGCGCCAGCAGCCAGGGACAGCCTAACACTGAAGCTTTCTTT

D: -
V: TRBV6-4
J: TRBJ1-2
size: few
CDR3: CARLTGGGYTF
DNA: TGTGCCAGGCTCACAGGCGGTGGCTACACCTTC

D: -
V: TRBV28
J: TRBJ1-5
size: -
CDR3: CASSPSNQPQHF
DNA: TGTGCCAGCAGTCCGAGCAATCAGCCCCAGCATTTT

D: -
V: TRBV5-5
J: TRBJ2-1
size: -
CDR3: CASSLARVNEQFF
DNA: TGTGCCAGCAGCTTGGCCAGGGTCAATGAGCAGTTCTTC

D: TRBD1
V: TRBV28
J: TRBJ1-3
size: -
CDR3: CASSSTRTGAGNTIYF
DNA: TGTGCCAGCAGTTCGACCAGGACAGGGGCCGGAAACACCATATATTTT

D: -
V: TRBV11-2
J: TRBJ2-3
size: -
CDR3: CASSHWGPRTDTQYF
DNA: TGTGCCAGCAGCCACTGGGGGCCCCGCACAGATACGCAGTATTTT

D: -
V: TRBV6-2/TRBV6-3
J: TRBJ2-7
size: few
CDR3: CASSYSIGREQYF
DNA: TGTGCCAGCAGTTACTCGATTGGTCGGGAGCAGTACTTC

D: TRBD2
V: TRBV15
J: TRBJ2-1
size: once
CDR3: CATSRERGSSYNEQFF
DNA: TGTGCCACCAGCAGAGAGCGGGGGAGCTCCTACAATGAGCAGTTCTTC

D: -
V: TRBV6-5
J: TRBJ1-4
size: -
CDR3: CASSYFSGVPEKLFF
DNA: TGTGCCAGCAGTTACTTCTCAGGGGTCCCTGAAAAACTGTTTTTT

D: TRBD2
V: TRBV10-3
J: TRBJ2-3
size: -
CDR3: CAISAPSGGADTQYF
DNA: TGTGCCATCAGTGCCCCTAGCGGGGGGGCAGATACGCAGTATTTT

D: TRBD1
V: TRBV10-1
J: TRBJ1-4
size: -
CDR3: CARKDRGEKLFF
DNA: TGCGCCAGGAAGGACAGGGGTGAAAAACTGTTTTTT

D: -
V: TRBV6-6
J: TRBJ2-3
size: -
CDR3: CASTSRGSFTDTQYF
DNA: TGTGCCAGCACATCCCGGGGGAGTTTCACAGATACGCAGTATTTT

D: -
V: TRBV12-3/TRBV12-4
J: TRBJ2-5
size: few
CDR3: CASSRVGETQYF
DNA: TGTGCCAGCAGCAGGGTTGGGGAGACCCAGTACTTC

D: -
V: TRBV11-3
J: TRBJ1-4
size: once
CDR3: CASSLTSGANEKLFF
DNA: TGTGCCAGCAGCTTAACATCAGGCGCGAATGAAAAACTGTTTTTT

D: -
V: TRBV5-5
J: TRBJ2-5
size: -
CDR3: CASSPSAGYQETQYF
DNA: TGTGCCAGCAGCCCCTCAGCCGGGTATCAAGAGACCCAGTACTTC

D: TRBD2
V: TRBV4-3
J: TRBJ2-5
size: -
CDR3: CASSHSGGAGETQYF
DNA: TGCGCCAGCAGCCACAGCGGGGGGGCCGGGGAGACCCAGTACTTC

D: -
V: TRBV19
J: TRBJ1-2
size: -
CDR3: CASSLRTPNYGYTF
DNA: TGTGCCAGTAGCCTTAGAACCCCTAACTATGGCTACACCTTC

D: TRBD2
V: TRBV4-2
J: TRBJ2-2
size: once
CDR3: CASSQGLAGGKVGELFF
DNA: TGTGCCAGCAGCCAGGGACTAGCGGGGGGAAAGGTCGGGGAGCTGTTTTTT

D: -
V: TRBV28
J: TRBJ2-7
size: -
CDR3: CASNYVRGLEQYF
DNA: TGTGCCAGTAATTACGTACGGGGTCTAGAGCAGTACTTC

D: -
V: TRBV18
J: TRBJ1-2
size: -
CDR3: CASSPPQAAPNYGYTF
DNA: TGTGCCAGCTCACCACCACAGGCGGCCCCCAACTATGGCTACACCTTC

D: -
V: TRBV5-1
J: TRBJ2-2
size: -
CDR3: CASSRETRPTGELFF
DNA: TGCGCCAGCAGCCGCGAGACAAGACCAACCGGGGAGCTGTTTTTT

D: -
V: TRBV2
J: TRBJ1-2
size: -
CDR3: CASSTEYYGYTF
DNA: TGTGCCAGCAGTACGGAGTACTATGGCTACACCTTC